This is a list of T cell receptor beta chains from one sample in a study of response to subunit inactivated influenza vaccine. A single record per CDR3 protein comes from TCRdb applying MiXCR to the RT-PCR reads. This sample carries just over 300,000 distinct CDR3 sequences, around a fifth of them seen once, and the ten largest clones take 10%. Sequenced here: PBMCs from blood, sampled less than 22 months after vaccination. The receptors stem from a man aged 50 to 69 who received an inactivated influenza vaccine. CDR3s include the opening cysteine and the closing phenylalanine or tryptophan. Each record gives: V gene, J gene, clone size, D gene, CDR3 DNA, CDR3 protein. D genes are given only for firm matches. Some rows have no size entry. The others give once, few or many, or a class for an expanded clone.

V gene: TRBV7-9
J gene: TRBJ1-2
clone size: many
D gene: -
CDR3 DNA: TGTGCCAGCAGCTTAGCGCTTGGGGACGGCTACACCTTC
CDR3 protein: CASSLALGDGYTF

V gene: TRBV30
J gene: TRBJ1-5
clone size: few
D gene: -
CDR3 DNA: TGTGCCTGGAGCCAACTTAGCAATCAGCCCCAGCATTTT
CDR3 protein: CAWSQLSNQPQHF

V gene: TRBV20-1
J gene: TRBJ2-2
clone size: -
D gene: TRBD2
CDR3 DNA: TGCAGTGCTAAGTGGGTAGCGGGGGGGTTCGCCGGGGAGCTGTTTTTT
CDR3 protein: CSAKWVAGGFAGELFF

V gene: TRBV14
J gene: TRBJ2-3
clone size: few
D gene: TRBD2
CDR3 DNA: TGTGCCAGCAGCCACGGTACTAGCGGGGGAGCTACTAGCACAGATACGCAGTATTTT
CDR3 protein: CASSHGTSGGATSTDTQYF

V gene: TRBV5-5
J gene: TRBJ2-1
clone size: few
D gene: -
CDR3 DNA: TGTGCCAGCAGCTTGGCCCCCGGACATAACAATGAGCAGTTCTTC
CDR3 protein: CASSLAPGHNNEQFF

V gene: TRBV4-3
J gene: TRBJ2-1
clone size: -
D gene: -
CDR3 DNA: TGCGCCAGCAGCCCGACGCGAACCTACAATGAGCAGTTCTTC
CDR3 protein: CASSPTRTYNEQFF

V gene: TRBV20-1
J gene: TRBJ1-2
clone size: -
D gene: -
CDR3 DNA: TGCAGTGCTAGGACAGTCCGCTATGGCTACACCTTC
CDR3 protein: CSARTVRYGYTF

V gene: TRBV6-1
J gene: TRBJ1-1
clone size: many
D gene: -
CDR3 DNA: TGTGCCAGCAGTCCCTTTCGCAGAGAGAACACTGAAGCTTTCTTT
CDR3 protein: CASSPFRRENTEAFF

V gene: TRBV20-1
J gene: TRBJ2-3
clone size: -
D gene: -
CDR3 DNA: TGCAGTGCTAGGTTTGGAACTAGCACAGATACGCAGTATTTT
CDR3 protein: CSARFGTSTDTQYF

V gene: TRBV15
J gene: TRBJ2-7
clone size: -
D gene: -
CDR3 DNA: TGTGCCACCAGCAGAGTAGGGTACGAGCAGTACTTC
CDR3 protein: CATSRVGYEQYF

V gene: TRBV7-2
J gene: TRBJ2-1
clone size: -
D gene: -
CDR3 DNA: TGTGCCAGCAGCTCGTCCGAGCAAGGACCCTCCTACAATGAGCAGTTCTTC
CDR3 protein: CASSSSEQGPSYNEQFF

V gene: TRBV10-3
J gene: TRBJ1-2
clone size: few
D gene: -
CDR3 DNA: TGTGCCATCAGTGAGTCGAAGGTCGGGGACCGGAGCTATGGCTACACCTTC
CDR3 protein: CAISESKVGDRSYGYTF

V gene: TRBV12-3/TRBV12-4
J gene: TRBJ2-1
clone size: many
D gene: TRBD2
CDR3 DNA: TGTGCCAGCAGTCACGGCGGGAGGGGAAGCTCCTACAATGAGCAGTTCTTC
CDR3 protein: CASSHGGRGSSYNEQFF

V gene: TRBV18
J gene: TRBJ2-2
clone size: -
D gene: -
CDR3 DNA: TGTGCCAGCTCACCACCCGAGACGAACACCGGGGAGCTGTTTTTT
CDR3 protein: CASSPPETNTGELFF

V gene: TRBV7-9
J gene: TRBJ2-1
clone size: -
D gene: TRBD2
CDR3 DNA: TGTGCCAGCAGCTTACAGCGCGGGGGCTACAATGAGCAGTTCTTC
CDR3 protein: CASSLQRGGYNEQFF

V gene: TRBV12-3/TRBV12-4
J gene: TRBJ1-4
clone size: -
D gene: -
CDR3 DNA: TGTGCCAGCAGTCCTACTCCAGGCCGAGCGGCTAATGAAAAACTGTTTTTT
CDR3 protein: CASSPTPGRAANEKLFF

V gene: TRBV28
J gene: TRBJ2-2
clone size: -
D gene: -
CDR3 DNA: TGTGCCAGCAGTTTATTTAATGGGGCTGGGGAGCTGTTTTTT
CDR3 protein: CASSLFNGAGELFF

V gene: TRBV11-1
J gene: TRBJ2-3
clone size: -
D gene: -
CDR3 DNA: TGTGCCAGCAGTTCGCTTGGGGCAGATACGCAGTATTTT
CDR3 protein: CASSSLGADTQYF

V gene: TRBV12-3/TRBV12-4
J gene: TRBJ1-1
clone size: few
D gene: -
CDR3 DNA: TGTGCCAGCAGTCTAAACCCCAGGGGAGCTTTCTTT
CDR3 protein: CASSLNPRGAFF

V gene: TRBV28
J gene: TRBJ2-2
clone size: -
D gene: -
CDR3 DNA: TGTGCCAGCAGTTTATGGCGTGGCAGGGAGGTGGGAACCGGGGAGCTGTTTTTT
CDR3 protein: CASSLWRGREVGTGELFF

V gene: TRBV29-1
J gene: TRBJ2-3
clone size: -
D gene: -
CDR3 DNA: TGCAGCGTTGAACGGATCCCAAGGGGTACGCAGTATTTT
CDR3 protein: CSVERIPRGTQYF

V gene: TRBV4-2
J gene: TRBJ1-6
clone size: -
D gene: TRBD1
CDR3 DNA: TGTGCCAGCAGCCAAGTTTGGGACAGGGGTAGTTCCTATAATTCACCCCTCCACTTT
CDR3 protein: CASSQVWDRGSSYNSPLHF

V gene: TRBV25-1
J gene: TRBJ2-3
clone size: -
D gene: TRBD1
CDR3 DNA: TGTGCCAGCAGTGAACTCAGGGGGCGAGGGAGCACAGATACGCAGTATTTT
CDR3 protein: CASSELRGRGSTDTQYF

V gene: TRBV7-6
J gene: TRBJ2-5
clone size: few
D gene: -
CDR3 DNA: TGTGCCAGCAGCTTAGCGCCGTCAGGCCAAGAGACCCAGTACTTC
CDR3 protein: CASSLAPSGQETQYF

V gene: TRBV12-3/TRBV12-4
J gene: TRBJ2-7
clone size: -
D gene: -
CDR3 DNA: TGTGCCAGCAGCCTTTTCTACGAGCAGTACTTC
CDR3 protein: CASSLFYEQYF

V gene: TRBV2
J gene: TRBJ1-2
clone size: many
D gene: TRBD1
CDR3 DNA: TGTGCCAGCAGCAGGCGGTGGGACAGGGACTCTGGCTACACCTTC
CDR3 protein: CASSRRWDRDSGYTF

V gene: TRBV20-1
J gene: TRBJ1-5
clone size: many
D gene: -
CDR3 DNA: TGCAGTGCTAAAATCGGGGGAAATGGCAATCAGCCCCAGCATTTT
CDR3 protein: CSAKIGGNGNQPQHF

V gene: TRBV19
J gene: TRBJ1-3
clone size: -
D gene: -
CDR3 DNA: TGTGCCAGTAGTATTGGGGGCTCTGGAAACACCATATATTTT
CDR3 protein: CASSIGGSGNTIYF

V gene: TRBV7-8
J gene: TRBJ2-5
clone size: few
D gene: TRBD2
CDR3 DNA: TGTGCCAGCAGCACGACTAGCGGGAGGGCCGTAGAGACCCAGTACTTC
CDR3 protein: CASSTTSGRAVETQYF

V gene: TRBV3-1
J gene: TRBJ1-2
clone size: few
D gene: TRBD1
CDR3 DNA: TGTGCCAGCAGCCCCTATTGGCGGGACAGCCCCTATGGCTACACCTTC
CDR3 protein: CASSPYWRDSPYGYTF